This T cell receptor beta chain came from a study of T-cell reconstitution after alpha-beta-depleted transplantation in children (dated by TCRdb to 2016 to 2018). For context, the study as a whole: The study quantitatively tracked T-cell immune reconstitution after TCRalphabeta/CD19-depleted allogeneic hematopoietic cell transplantation in children using TCR repertoire profiling. General findings and caveats noted by the study authors: Over subsequent months, a decline in hyperexpanded clone frequencies was noted, and after one year, T-cell counts and TCRbeta diversity were mostly ascribed to newly produced T cells. In some patients, high TCRbeta diversity at day 60 was attributed to recipient T cells and intrathymic progenitors that had survived conditioning. The apparently early alphabetaT-cell count recovery about two months after transplant was reportedly dependent on only several hundred rapidly expanded clones derived from non-depleted graft cells.

Sequences MNHEY (CDR1) and SVGEGT (CDR2) are obtained from the germline V gene. At the junction V is shortened by 6 bases and J by 4 bases, with 22 bases in between. From cysteine to phenylalanine, the CDR3 is 16 amino acids long. The CDR3 DNA has 48 bases and is translated from base 1. The library was prepared using PCR. Data came from an Illumina HiSeq 2500. TCR libraries were prepared with molecular barcoding, using unique molecular identifiers to normalize TCRbeta repertoire quantification. In-frame beta chains were kept once TCRdb had trimmed the public reads at Q25 with fastp and called clones with MiXCR. Merged by CDR3 protein, the rows form single entries marked with the most common genes and DNA. The sample contains around 800,000 distinct CDR3 sequences, around 17% of them found a single time. 5% of the sample belongs to the ten largest clones. In the paper's terms, the treatment or condition label means: allogeneic hematopoietic cell transplantation with graft depleted of TCRalphabeta T cells and CD19 B cells. The transplant recipients were children given TCRalphabeta/CD19-depleted allogeneic hematopoietic cell grafts.

For this clonotype: Its antigen target is currently unknown. No base-level quality is on record; no much larger clone is a single base apart.

The receptor was derived from a male patient younger than 18 who had a stem cell transplant for acute lymphoblastic leukemia, so the T cells may come from the graft donor. The rearranged chain carries TRBV6-2 or TRBV6-3 and TRBJ2-7; TRBD1 is possibly the D segment (6 matching bases). Sequenced material: PBMCs, mostly from graft donor cells, taken 360 days after TCRalphabeta/CD19-depleted stem cell transplant. The DNA sequence reads TGTGCCAGCAGACACACAGGGATTAGGGGTTCGTACGAGCAGTACTTC. Its protein product is CASRHTGIRGSYEQYF.